This TCR beta chain stems from a study of cytomegalovirus exposure and HLA in healthy donors. This PCR relied on a set of 60 Vbeta primers and 13 Jbeta primers. TCRdb's table, derived via immunoSEQ multiplex PCR, lists solely in-frame clones and lacks some. The repertoire consists of under 70,000 clones, with roughly 89% occurring once and the leading ten covering less than 2.5%. The V gene's germline CDR1 is LGHNA and CDR2 YSLEER. The CDR3 consists of 15 residues. V shed 1 base and J 4 bases; nucleotides not matched to a gene: 7. Study outcomes and limitations: Upon later analysis, HLA-associated TCR beta chains proved more clonally expanded than other, equally common chains. Being indistinguishable, some V segments were excluded, TRBV6-2 and TRBV6-3 among them. The productive fraction for most TCR beta V segments was about 87% or about 30% in an earlier analysis.

The sample holds a few counts of this clone. Antigen specificity is unknown. The chain uses TRBV4-3 and TRBJ2-7, with 7 bases identical to TRBD1. This sequence was found in a woman aged 25 to 39 in good health and CMV-seronegative. Specimen: PBMCs. This CDR3 is CASSQATTGLYEQYF. As DNA, the CDR3 is TGCGCCAGCAGCCAAGCTACGACAGGGCTTTACGAGCAGTACTTC.